This passage covers 15 T cell receptor beta chains from one sample sequenced in a study of blood T cell repertoires in COVID-19. The data were produced by immunoSEQ multiplex PCR, yet TCRdb's version contains in-frame clones alone and is incomplete. The sample yields 55,000 or so clones, roughly 90% seen once. Sequenced sample: peripheral blood. The receptors derive from a man aged 60 to 75 with active COVID-19.

The chain employs TRBV27 and TRBJ2-3, with 14 bases aligning to TRBD2. The CDR3 contains 17 residues. CDR1 and CDR2 (germline): MNHEY, SMNVEV (reference sequence). The V gene end was trimmed by 0 bases and the J gene end by 6 bases; junction bases not matched to a gene: 5. The CDR3 protein is CASSLSRGLAGGDTQYF. The CDR3 DNA reads TGTGCCAGCAGTTTATCCCGAGGACTAGCGGGAGGTGATACGCAGTATTTT.

CDR3 sequence (DNA): TGTGCCAGCAGTTTAGAACAGGGCCTCTACAATGAGCAGTTCTTC. Amino acid sequence: CASSLEQGLYNEQFF. This chain connects TRBV27 to TRBJ2-1, with a tentative D call TRBD1 (6 bases). This CDR3 spans 15 amino acids. V dropped 2 bases and J dropped 3 bases, with 11 bases sitting between them. Germline CDR1 and CDR2: MNHEY and SMNVEV (reference sequence).

The gene calls are TRBV5-1 and TRBJ2-5, with D maybe TRBD2 (5 bases). V lost 2 bases to trimming and J lost 0 bases, with 8 bases between them. The CDR3 loop spans 14 amino acids. Germline V gene sequence: CDR1 SGHRS, CDR2 YFSETQ. Here the CDR3 DNA reads TGCGCCAGCAGCTTAACGGACTACCAAGAGACCCAGTACTTC. This sequence encodes CASSLTDYQETQYF.

The chain couples TRBV19 to TRBJ1-6; 8 bases are shared with TRBD1. Germline-derived CDR1 and CDR2 are LNHDA and SQIVND (reference sequence). This CDR3 has 15 residues. V gave up 7 bases and J gave up 10 bases; unmatched junction bases: 12. The CDR3 protein is CASTRDGQGESPLHF. CDR3 DNA: TGTGCCAGTACTCGCGACGGACAGGGAGAATCACCCCTCCACTTT.

The chain recombines TRBV5-1 with TRBJ2-2, with D possibly being TRBD1 (6 bases). The CDR3 runs to 15 residues. The V and J ends lost 4 bases and 4 bases respectively, with 14 bases between them. Germline CDR1 is SGHRS and CDR2 is YFSETQ. CDR3 sequence: CASSHRASGTGELFF. The CDR3 DNA reads as TGCGCCAGCAGCCACAGGGCTTCGGGCACCGGGGAGCTGTTTTTT. The variable domain in full, with the rest retrieved from reference TRBV5-1 and TRBJ2-2, is KAGVTQTPRYLIKTRGQQVTLSCSPISGHRSVSWYQQTPGQGLQFLFEYFSETQRNKGNFPGRFSGRQFSNSRSEMNVSTLELGDSALYLCASSHRASGTGELFFGEGSRLTVL.

This rearrangement joins TRBV20-1 to TRBJ2-4, with 7 bases aligning to TRBD2. The germline V gene has CDR1 DFQATT and CDR2 SNEGSKA (reference sequence). Germline trimming cut 3 bases from V and 3 bases from J; bases unmatched to any gene: 14. The CDR3 totals 17 residues. The CDR3 nucleotides are TGCAGTGCTAGTCCTCCAGGGTCCGGCGGGGGCAAAAACATTCAGTACTTC. It translates to CSASPPGSGGGKNIQYF.

This chain links TRBV24-1 with TRBJ2-7, with 12 bases that match TRBD2. This CDR3 has 19 residues. From germline, CDR1 is KGHDR and CDR2 SFDVKD. V was clipped by 1 base and J by 0 bases; unmatched bases: 9. The CDR3 nucleotides are TGTGCCACCAGTGATTTCCCCGGGACTAGCGGGCAAAGCTCCTACGAGCAGTACTTC. Its protein product is CATSDFPGTSGQSSYEQYF.

The chain carries TRBV7-3 and TRBJ2-2; D possibly corresponds to TRBD1 (6 bases). There are 16 residues in the CDR3. Trimming cost V 6 bases and J 0 bases, with 14 bases left between them. Germline lookup yields CDR1 SGHTA and CDR2 FQGTGA. The CDR3 region has the DNA TGTGCCAGCAGTTCTACAGGGTTGCCGAACACCGGGGAGCTGTTTTTT. It specifies CASSSTGLPNTGELFF.

This chain uses TRBV4-1 with TRBJ2-1; possibly TRBD2 for D (6 bases). V was pared by 1 base and J by 9 bases, with 10 bases between. There are 13 residues in the CDR3. Germline CDR1 reads MGHRA; CDR2 reads YSYEKL. The CDR3 spells CASSQAVGGEQFF. The CDR3 DNA reads TGCGCCAGCAGCCAAGCCGTGGGGGGTGAGCAGTTCTTC.

V gene TRBV11-2 combines with J gene TRBJ2-1; 7 nucleotides line up with TRBD2. The CDR3 length is 15 residues. Germline CDR1 SGHAT, CDR2 FQNNGV. Trimming cost V 1 base and J 5 bases; bases outside gene matches: 5. The CDR3 here is CASSLVSGANNEQFF. The CDR3 DNA reads as TGTGCCAGCAGCTTAGTAAGCGGGGCAAACAATGAGCAGTTCTTC.

The J gene is TRBJ2-1, the V gene TRBV27, with D unresolved. The length of the CDR3 is 16 residues. Germline CDR1 reads MNHEY; CDR2 reads SMNVEV (reference sequence). V lost 3 bases to trimming and J lost 3 bases, with 15 bases between them. The CDR3 DNA reads TGTGCCAGCAGTTTTGATGTCAACTCGATCTACAATGAGCAGTTCTTC. Its protein is CASSFDVNSIYNEQFF.

This chain connects TRBV6-5 to TRBJ2-2; TRBD2 matches at 9 bases. The germline V gene has CDR1 MNHEY and CDR2 SVGAGI. The ends lost 4 bases at V and 8 bases at J; junction bases unmatched: 5. The CDR3 covers 14 residues. CDR3 in amino acids: CASSSPSGRGELFF. The CDR3 DNA follows: TGTGCCAGCAGTTCCCCGAGCGGGAGGGGGGAGCTGTTTTTT.

The chain combines TRBV28 with TRBJ2-1; no clear D gene. This CDR3 region has 15 residues. CDR1 and CDR2 (germline): MDHEN, SYDVKM. Deletions cut 6 bases from V and 4 bases from J, with 16 bases between. The CDR3 bases are TGTGCCAGCAGACCTAAGCCGACTGGATACAATGAGCAGTTCTTC. As protein: CASRPKPTGYNEQFF.

The genes are TRBV7-3 and TRBJ1-1; perhaps TRBD1 as D (5 bases). The CDR3 length is 13 residues. The germline gives CDR1 SGHTA, CDR2 FQGTGA. Deletions cut 2 bases from V and 6 bases from J, with 10 bases between. The CDR3, as DNA: TGTGCCAGCAGCTTAGATCAGGGTGCTGAAGCTTTCTTT. Its protein is CASSLDQGAEAFF.

The chain carries TRBV11-2 and TRBJ2-7; D not resolved. V was cut by 0 bases and J by 4 bases, with 4 bases left in between. The CDR3 extends over 12 amino acids. Germline values: CDR1 SGHAT, CDR2 FQNNGV. Here the CDR3 reads CASSLEHYEQYF. The CDR3 DNA reads as TGTGCCAGCAGCTTAGAACATTACGAGCAGTACTTC.